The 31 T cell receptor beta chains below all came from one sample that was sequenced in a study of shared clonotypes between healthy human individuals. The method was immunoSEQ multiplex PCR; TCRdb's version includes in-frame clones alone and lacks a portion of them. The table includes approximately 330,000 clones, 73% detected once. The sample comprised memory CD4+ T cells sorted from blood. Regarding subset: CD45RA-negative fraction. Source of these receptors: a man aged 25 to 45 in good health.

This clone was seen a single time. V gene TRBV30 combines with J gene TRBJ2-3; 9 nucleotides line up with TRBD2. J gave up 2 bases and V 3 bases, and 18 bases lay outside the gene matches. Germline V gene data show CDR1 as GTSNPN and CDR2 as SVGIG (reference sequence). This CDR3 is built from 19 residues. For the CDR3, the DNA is TGTGCCTGGAGGGCAGTAGCGGGAGTTCATTTCCCCGACACAGATACGCAGTATTTT. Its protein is CAWRAVAGVHFPDTDTQYF. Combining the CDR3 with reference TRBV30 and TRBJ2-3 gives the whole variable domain SQTIHQWPATLVQPVGSPLSLECTVEGTSNPNLYWYRQAAGRGLQLLFYSVGIGQISSEVPQNLSASRPQDRQFILSSKKLLLSDSGFYLCAWRAVAGVHFPDTDTQYFGPGTRLTVL.

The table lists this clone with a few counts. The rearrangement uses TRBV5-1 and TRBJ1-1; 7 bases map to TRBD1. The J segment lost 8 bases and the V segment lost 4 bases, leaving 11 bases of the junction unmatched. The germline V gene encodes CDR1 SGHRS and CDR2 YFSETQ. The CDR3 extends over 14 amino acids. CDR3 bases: TGCGCCAGCAGCCCGTTAGACAGGGCAGGCGAAGCTTTCTTT. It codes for CASSPLDRAGEAFF.

The DNA of the CDR3 is TGTGCCAGCTCACCACAGGACTCCGGGTCTTTTAATTCACCCCTCCACTTT. Translation: CASSPQDSGSFNSPLHF. The V gene is TRBV18, the J gene TRBJ1-6; D gene uncertain. The CDR3 totals 17 residues. Germline CDR1 KGHSH, CDR2 LQKENI. V lost 1 base and J 6 bases, leaving 16 bases between the germline ends.

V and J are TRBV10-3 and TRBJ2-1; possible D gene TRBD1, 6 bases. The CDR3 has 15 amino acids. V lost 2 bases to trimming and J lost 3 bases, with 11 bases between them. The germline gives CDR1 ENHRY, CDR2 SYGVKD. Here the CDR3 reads CAISEPRGSYNEQFF. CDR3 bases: TGTGCCATCAGTGAGCCCAGGGGCAGCTACAATGAGCAGTTCTTC.

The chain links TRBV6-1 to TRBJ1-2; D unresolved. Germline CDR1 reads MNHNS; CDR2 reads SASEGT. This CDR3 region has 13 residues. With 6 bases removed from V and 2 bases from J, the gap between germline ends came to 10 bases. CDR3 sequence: CASRLYGNYGYTF. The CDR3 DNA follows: TGTGCCAGCAGGTTGTATGGGAACTATGGCTACACCTTC.

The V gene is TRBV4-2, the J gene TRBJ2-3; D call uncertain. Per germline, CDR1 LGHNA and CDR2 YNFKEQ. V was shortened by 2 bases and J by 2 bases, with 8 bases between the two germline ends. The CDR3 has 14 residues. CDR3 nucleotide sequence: TGTGCCAGCAGCCAATCCTTTTTCACAGATACGCAGTATTTT. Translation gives CASSQSFFTDTQYF.

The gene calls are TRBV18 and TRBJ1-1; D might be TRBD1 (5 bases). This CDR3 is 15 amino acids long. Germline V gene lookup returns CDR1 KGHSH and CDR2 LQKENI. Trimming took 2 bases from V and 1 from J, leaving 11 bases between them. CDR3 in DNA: TGTGCCAGCTCACCAGCGACAGAGAGGAACACTGAAGCTTTCTTT. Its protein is CASSPATERNTEAFF. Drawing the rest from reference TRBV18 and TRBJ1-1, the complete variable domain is NAGVMQNPRHLVRRRGQEARLRCSPMKGHSHVYWYRQLPEEGLKFMVYLQKENIIDESGMPKERFSAEFPKEGPSILRIQQVVRGDSAAYFCASSPATERNTEAFFGQGTRLTVV.

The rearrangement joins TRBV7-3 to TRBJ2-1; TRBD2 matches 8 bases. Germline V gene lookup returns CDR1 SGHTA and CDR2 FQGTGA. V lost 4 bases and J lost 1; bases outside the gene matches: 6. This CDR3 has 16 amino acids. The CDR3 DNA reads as TGTGCCAGCAGCTCAGGAGCGGGAGTTTCCTACAATGAGCAGTTCTTC. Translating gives CASSSGAGVSYNEQFF.

CDR3 amino acids: CATSRGVGGKVRTYNEQFF. Here the CDR3 DNA reads TGTGCCACCAGCAGAGGAGTGGGCGGAAAAGTGAGGACCTACAATGAGCAGTTCTTC. The V and J genes are TRBV15 and TRBJ2-1; D is ambiguous. V gave up 1 base and J gave up 2 bases, with 21 bases separating them. Germline CDR1 reads LNHNV; CDR2 reads YYDKDF (reference sequence). CDR3 size: 19 residues.

DNA for the CDR3: TGTGCCAGCAGATTCATTCGGGATGCAGAACTGTTTTTT. Encoded protein: CASRFIRDAELFF. The chain carries TRBV6-1 and TRBJ1-4, with D uncertain. This CDR3 contains 13 residues. Trimming took off 6 bases at V and 12 bases at J, with 17 bases between the two ends. The germline V gene has CDR1 MNHNS and CDR2 SASEGT.

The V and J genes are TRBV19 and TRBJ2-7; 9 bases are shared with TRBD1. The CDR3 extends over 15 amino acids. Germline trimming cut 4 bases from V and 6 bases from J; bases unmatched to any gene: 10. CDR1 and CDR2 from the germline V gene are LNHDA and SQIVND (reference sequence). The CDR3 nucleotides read TGTGCCAGTAGTACCCTCGGGACAGGGATGAGCGAGCAGTACTTC. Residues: CASSTLGTGMSEQYF.

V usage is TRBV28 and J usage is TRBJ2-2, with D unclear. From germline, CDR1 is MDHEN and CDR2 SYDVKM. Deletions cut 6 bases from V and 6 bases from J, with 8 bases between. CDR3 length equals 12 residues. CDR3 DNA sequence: TGTGCCAGCAGGTTTTATTCCGGGGAGCTGTTTTTT. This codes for CASRFYSGELFF.

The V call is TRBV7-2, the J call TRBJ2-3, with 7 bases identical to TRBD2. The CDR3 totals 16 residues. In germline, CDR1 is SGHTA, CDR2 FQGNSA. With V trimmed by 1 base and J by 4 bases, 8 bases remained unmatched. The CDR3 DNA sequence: TGTGCCAGCAGCTTAGGACCAGCGGGAACTGCAGATACGCAGTATTTT. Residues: CASSLGPAGTADTQYF.

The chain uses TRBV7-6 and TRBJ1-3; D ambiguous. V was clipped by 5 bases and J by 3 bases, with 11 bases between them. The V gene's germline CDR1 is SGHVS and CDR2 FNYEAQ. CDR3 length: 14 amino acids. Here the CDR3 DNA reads TGTGCCAGCAGCCCCTCAACGGGTGGAAACACCATATATTTT. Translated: CASSPSTGGNTIYF.

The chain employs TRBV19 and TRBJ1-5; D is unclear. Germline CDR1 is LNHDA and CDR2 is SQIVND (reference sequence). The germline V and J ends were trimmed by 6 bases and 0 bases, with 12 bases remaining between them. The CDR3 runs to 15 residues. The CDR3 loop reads CASSPASGSNQPQHF. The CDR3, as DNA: TGTGCCAGTAGCCCGGCGTCTGGTAGCAATCAGCCCCAGCATTTT.

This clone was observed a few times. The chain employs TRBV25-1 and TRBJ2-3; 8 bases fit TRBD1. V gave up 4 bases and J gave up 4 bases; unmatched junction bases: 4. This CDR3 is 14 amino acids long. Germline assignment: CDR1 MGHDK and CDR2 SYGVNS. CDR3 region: CASSATGAPDTQYF. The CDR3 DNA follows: TGTGCCAGCAGTGCGACAGGGGCTCCAGATACGCAGTATTTT. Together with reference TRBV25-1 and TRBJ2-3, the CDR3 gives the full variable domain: EADIYQTPRYLVIGTGKKITLECSQTMGHDKMYWYQQDPGMELHLIHYSYGVNSTEKGDLSSESTVSRIRTEHFPLTLESARPSHTSQYLCASSATGAPDTQYFGPGTRLTVL.

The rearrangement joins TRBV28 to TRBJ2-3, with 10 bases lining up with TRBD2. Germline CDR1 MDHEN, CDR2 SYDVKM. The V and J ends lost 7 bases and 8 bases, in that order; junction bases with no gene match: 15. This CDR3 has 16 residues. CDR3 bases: TGTGCCAGCACTACACCGAGGACTAGCGGATATGTTACGCAGTATTTT. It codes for CASTTPRTSGYVTQYF.

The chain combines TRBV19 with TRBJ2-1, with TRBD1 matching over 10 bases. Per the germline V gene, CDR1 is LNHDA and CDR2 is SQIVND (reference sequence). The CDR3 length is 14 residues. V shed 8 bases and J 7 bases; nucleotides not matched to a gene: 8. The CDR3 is CASRTTGGRNEQFF. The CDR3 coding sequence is TGTGCCAGTCGAACGACAGGGGGCCGAAATGAGCAGTTCTTC.

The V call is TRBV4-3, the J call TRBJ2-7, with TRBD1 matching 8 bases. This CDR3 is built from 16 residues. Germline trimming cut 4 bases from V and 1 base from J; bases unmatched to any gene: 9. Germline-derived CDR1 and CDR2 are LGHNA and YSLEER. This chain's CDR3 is CASSPQQGGGSYEQYF. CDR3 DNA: TGCGCCAGCAGCCCCCAACAGGGGGGCGGATCCTACGAGCAGTACTTC.

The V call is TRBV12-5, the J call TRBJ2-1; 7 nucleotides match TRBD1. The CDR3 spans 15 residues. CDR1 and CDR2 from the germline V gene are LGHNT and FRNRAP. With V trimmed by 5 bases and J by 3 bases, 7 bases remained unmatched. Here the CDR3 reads CASGRGQAGYNEQFF. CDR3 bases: TGTGCTAGTGGTAGGGGGCAAGCAGGCTACAATGAGCAGTTCTTC. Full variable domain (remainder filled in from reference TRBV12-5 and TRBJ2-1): DARVTQTPRHKVTEMGQEVTMRCQPILGHNTVFWYRQTMMQGLELLAYFRNRAPLDDSGMPKDRFSAEMPDATLATLKIQPSEPRDSAVYFCASGRGQAGYNEQFFGPGTRLTVL.

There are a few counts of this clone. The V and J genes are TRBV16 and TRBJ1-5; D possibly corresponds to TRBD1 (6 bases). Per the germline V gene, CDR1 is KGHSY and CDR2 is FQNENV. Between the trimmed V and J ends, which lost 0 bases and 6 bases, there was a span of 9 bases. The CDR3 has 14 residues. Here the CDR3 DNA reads TGTGCCAGCAGCCAATCTACAGGGAGTCAGCCCCAGCATTTT. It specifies CASSQSTGSQPQHF.

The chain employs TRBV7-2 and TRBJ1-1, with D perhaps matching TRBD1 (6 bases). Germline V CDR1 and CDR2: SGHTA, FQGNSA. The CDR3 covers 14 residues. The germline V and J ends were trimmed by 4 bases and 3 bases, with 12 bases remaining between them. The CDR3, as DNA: TGTGCCAGCAGCTCGACAGGATTTCACACTGAAGCTTTCTTT. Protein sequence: CASSSTGFHTEAFF.

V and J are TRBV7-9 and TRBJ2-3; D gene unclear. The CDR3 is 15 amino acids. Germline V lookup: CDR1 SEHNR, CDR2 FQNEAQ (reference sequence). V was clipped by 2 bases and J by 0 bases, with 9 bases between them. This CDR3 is CASSLQTGSTDTQYF. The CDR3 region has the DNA TGTGCCAGCAGCTTACAGACTGGCAGCACAGATACGCAGTATTTT. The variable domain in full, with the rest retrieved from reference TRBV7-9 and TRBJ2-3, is DTGVSQNPRHKITKRGQNVTFRCDPISEHNRLYWYRQTLGQGPEFLTYFQNEAQLEKSRLLSDRFSAERPKGSFSTLEIQRTEQGDSAMYLCASSLQTGSTDTQYFGPGTRLTVL.

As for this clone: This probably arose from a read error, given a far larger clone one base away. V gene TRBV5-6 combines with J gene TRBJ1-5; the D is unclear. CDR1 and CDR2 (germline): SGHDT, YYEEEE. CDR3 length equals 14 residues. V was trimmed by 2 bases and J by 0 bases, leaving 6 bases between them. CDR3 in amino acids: CASSFRCSNQPQHF. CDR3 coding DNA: TGTGCCAGCAGCTTTAGGTGTAGCAATCAGCCCCAGCATTTT.

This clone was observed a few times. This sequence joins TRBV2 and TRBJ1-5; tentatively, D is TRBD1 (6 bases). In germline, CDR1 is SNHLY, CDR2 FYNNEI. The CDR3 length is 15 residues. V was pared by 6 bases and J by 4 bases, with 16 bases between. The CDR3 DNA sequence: TGTGCCAGCAGATTATCGGACAGTCCGAATCAGCCCCAGCATTTT. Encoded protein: CASRLSDSPNQPQHF.

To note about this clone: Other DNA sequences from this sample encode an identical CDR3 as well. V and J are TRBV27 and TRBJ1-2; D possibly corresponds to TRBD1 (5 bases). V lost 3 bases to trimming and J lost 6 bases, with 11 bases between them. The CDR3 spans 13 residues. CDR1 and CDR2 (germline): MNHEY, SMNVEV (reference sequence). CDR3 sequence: CASSLQGEDGYTF. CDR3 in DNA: TGTGCCAGCAGTTTGCAGGGAGAGGATGGCTACACCTTC.

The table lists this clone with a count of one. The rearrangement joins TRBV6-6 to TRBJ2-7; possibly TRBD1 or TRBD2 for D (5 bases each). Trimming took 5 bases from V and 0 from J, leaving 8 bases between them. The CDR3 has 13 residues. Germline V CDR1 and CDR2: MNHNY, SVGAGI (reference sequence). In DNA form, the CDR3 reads TGTGCCAGCAGTGGGACCTTCTCCTACGAGCAGTACTTC. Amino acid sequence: CASSGTFSYEQYF.

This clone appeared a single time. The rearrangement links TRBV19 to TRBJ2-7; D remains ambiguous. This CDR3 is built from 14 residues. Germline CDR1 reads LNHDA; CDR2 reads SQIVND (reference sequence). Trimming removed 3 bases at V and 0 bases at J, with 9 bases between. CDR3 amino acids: CASSMDPSSYEQYF. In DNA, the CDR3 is TGTGCCAGTAGTATGGACCCTAGCTCCTACGAGCAGTACTTC.

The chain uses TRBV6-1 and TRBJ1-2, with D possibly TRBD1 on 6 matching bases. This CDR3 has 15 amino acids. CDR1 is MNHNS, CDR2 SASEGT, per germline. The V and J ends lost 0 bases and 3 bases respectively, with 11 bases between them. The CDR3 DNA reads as TGTGCCAGCAGTGAAGCGATGGACAGCTACTATGGCTACACCTTC. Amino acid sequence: CASSEAMDSYYGYTF.

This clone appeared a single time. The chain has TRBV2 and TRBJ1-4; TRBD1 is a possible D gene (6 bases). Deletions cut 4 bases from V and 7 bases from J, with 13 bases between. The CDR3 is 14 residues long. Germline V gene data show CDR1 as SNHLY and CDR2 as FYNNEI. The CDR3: CASSVNRAGEKLFF. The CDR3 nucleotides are TGTGCCAGCAGTGTTAACAGGGCGGGTGAAAAACTGTTTTTT. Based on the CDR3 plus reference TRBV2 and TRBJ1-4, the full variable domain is EPEVTQTPSHQVTQMGQEVILRCVPISNHLYFYWYRQILGQKVEFLVSFYNNEISEKSEIFDDQFSVERPDGSNFTLKIRSTKLEDSAMYFCASSVNRAGEKLFFGSGTQLSVL.

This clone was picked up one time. The CDR3 bases are TGTGCCAGCAGCTTAGAAGCAGGGACGGCCACTGAAGCTTTCTTT. This encodes CASSLEAGTATEAFF. The genes are TRBV7-8 and TRBJ1-1; possibly TRBD1 for D (5 bases). V gave up 1 base and J gave up 4 bases, with 13 bases separating them. The CDR3 covers 15 residues. Per the germline V gene, CDR1 is SGHVS and CDR2 is FQNEAQ.